A selection of T cell receptor beta chains follows, all from one sample in a study of CD4 T cells in relation to SARS-CoV-2 and coronaviruses. TCRdb's copy holds only in-frame clones and misses some; the assay was immunoSEQ multiplex PCR. The sample includes about 22,000 clones, about 70% of them seen just once. No antigens are known for them. The specimen sequenced was CD4+ T cells from PBMCs, cultured in vitro. Every receptor here comes from a human donor in good health. Both conserved end residues are part of each CDR3. Each record gives: J gene, clone size, D gene, V gene, CDR3 protein, CDR3 DNA. The D gene is left open where the match is weak. Size is stated for part of the rows, as once, few or many counts, or as a class when the clone is expanded.

J gene: TRBJ2-3; clone size: once; D gene: -; V gene: TRBV29-1; CDR3 protein: CSVETVGTDTQYF; CDR3 DNA: TGCAGCGTTGAGACTGTAGGCACAGATACGCAGTATTTT
J gene: TRBJ1-2; clone size: -; D gene: -; V gene: TRBV3-1/TRBV3-2; CDR3 protein: CASSPDLYRGYGYTF; CDR3 DNA: TGTGCCAGCAGCCCTGATCTGTATAGGGGCTATGGCTACACCTTC
J gene: TRBJ2-3; clone size: -; D gene: -; V gene: TRBV6-6; CDR3 protein: CASSYSGRGSTDTQYF; CDR3 DNA: TGTGCCAGCAGTTACTCGGGGCGGGGAAGCACAGATACGCAGTATTTT
J gene: TRBJ1-2; clone size: -; D gene: -; V gene: TRBV9; CDR3 protein: CASSTVGRNYGYTF; CDR3 DNA: TGTGCCAGCAGCACCGTGGGCAGGAACTATGGCTACACCTTC
J gene: TRBJ1-6; clone size: -; D gene: -; V gene: TRBV18; CDR3 protein: CASSPVGTNNSPLHF; CDR3 DNA: TGTGCCAGCTCACCCGTCGGGACAAATAATTCACCCCTCCACTTT
J gene: TRBJ2-2; clone size: -; D gene: -; V gene: TRBV7-9; CDR3 protein: CASSSPLGTYGTGELFF; CDR3 DNA: TGTGCCAGCAGCTCGCCCCTCGGGACCTACGGAACCGGGGAGCTGTTTTTT
J gene: TRBJ2-1; clone size: -; D gene: TRBD1; V gene: TRBV7-3; CDR3 protein: CASSLMGTGISNEQFF; CDR3 DNA: TGTGCCAGCAGCTTAATGGGGACAGGGATTTCGAATGAGCAGTTCTTC
J gene: TRBJ2-7; clone size: -; D gene: -; V gene: TRBV7-2; CDR3 protein: CASSPGGARQYF; CDR3 DNA: TGTGCCAGCAGCCCGGGCGGGGCACGTCAGTACTTC
J gene: TRBJ1-6; clone size: -; D gene: -; V gene: TRBV3-1/TRBV3-2; CDR3 protein: CASSRELRRTPLHF; CDR3 DNA: TGTGCCAGCAGCCGGGAACTCCGGCGAACACCCCTCCACTTT
J gene: TRBJ2-5; clone size: -; D gene: -; V gene: TRBV25-1; CDR3 protein: CASSSGRETQYF; CDR3 DNA: TGTGCCAGCAGTTCGGGGAGAGAGACCCAGTACTTC
J gene: TRBJ2-7; clone size: -; D gene: TRBD2; V gene: TRBV7-8; CDR3 protein: CASSHPVRAGVIEQYF; CDR3 DNA: TGTGCCAGCAGCCACCCCGTCAGAGCGGGAGTGATAGAGCAGTACTTC
J gene: TRBJ2-5; clone size: -; D gene: -; V gene: TRBV18; CDR3 protein: CASSPPVGETQYF; CDR3 DNA: TGTGCCAGCTCACCACCGGTCGGAGAGACCCAGTACTTC
J gene: TRBJ1-1; clone size: -; D gene: TRBD1; V gene: TRBV28; CDR3 protein: CASSPGQGNTEAFF; CDR3 DNA: TGTGCCAGCAGCCCTGGACAGGGGAACACTGAAGCTTTCTTT
J gene: TRBJ2-5; clone size: few; D gene: -; V gene: TRBV7-7; CDR3 protein: CASSPYGGGPVETQYF; CDR3 DNA: TGTGCCAGCAGCCCCTATGGCGGGGGCCCGGTGGAGACCCAGTACTTC
J gene: TRBJ2-2; clone size: -; D gene: -; V gene: TRBV6-1; CDR3 protein: CASSERENTGELFF; CDR3 DNA: TGTGCCAGCAGTGAAAGGGAGAACACCGGGGAGCTGTTTTTT
J gene: TRBJ2-5; clone size: once; D gene: TRBD1; V gene: TRBV4-2; CDR3 protein: CASSQGQGQPETQYF; CDR3 DNA: TGTGCCAGCAGCCAAGGACAGGGGCAGCCAGAGACCCAGTACTTC
J gene: TRBJ2-2; clone size: -; D gene: -; V gene: TRBV10-3; CDR3 protein: CAIGTNTGELFF; CDR3 DNA: TGTGCCATCGGAACGAACACCGGGGAGCTGTTTTTT
J gene: TRBJ2-5; clone size: -; D gene: TRBD1; V gene: TRBV12-5; CDR3 protein: CASGPGQGIGETQYF; CDR3 DNA: TGTGCTAGTGGTCCGGGACAGGGAATCGGAGAGACCCAGTACTTC
J gene: TRBJ2-3; clone size: -; D gene: -; V gene: TRBV2; CDR3 protein: CASSEIESTDTQYF; CDR3 DNA: TGTGCCAGCAGTGAAATTGAATCCACAGATACGCAGTATTTT
J gene: TRBJ2-1; clone size: -; D gene: -; V gene: TRBV3-1/TRBV3-2; CDR3 protein: CASSQYPRSGANNEQFF; CDR3 DNA: TGTGCCAGCAGCCAGTACCCGAGATCGGGAGCAAACAATGAGCAGTTCTTC
J gene: TRBJ1-1; clone size: -; D gene: -; V gene: TRBV14; CDR3 protein: CASSQLRNTEAFF; CDR3 DNA: TGTGCCAGCAGCCAACTAAGGAACACTGAAGCTTTCTTT
J gene: TRBJ1-1; clone size: -; D gene: TRBD1; V gene: TRBV27; CDR3 protein: CASSRLQGYTEAFF; CDR3 DNA: TGTGCCAGCAGTAGGTTACAGGGGTACACTGAAGCTTTCTTT
J gene: TRBJ1-6; clone size: -; D gene: -; V gene: TRBV6-5; CDR3 protein: CASSYARNSPLHF; CDR3 DNA: TGTGCCAGCAGTTACGCTAGGAACTCACCCCTCCACTTT
J gene: TRBJ1-2; clone size: once; D gene: TRBD1; V gene: TRBV3-1/TRBV3-2; CDR3 protein: CASSQDWQGAAFYGYTF; CDR3 DNA: TGTGCCAGCAGCCAAGATTGGCAGGGGGCTGCTTTCTATGGCTACACCTTC